This is a list of T cell receptor beta chains from one sample in a study of somatic mutations in cytotoxic T cells in rheumatoid arthritis. The data were produced by immunoSEQ multiplex PCR, yet TCRdb's version contains in-frame clones alone and is incomplete. The sample holds more than 10,000 clones, roughly 74% seen once. The sequenced material came from CD8+ T cells sorted from blood. The receptors here all came from a man between 60 and 70 years old in good health. Each CDR3 is given with its conserved first and last residue. The D gene is left open where the match is weak.

TRBV19	TRBJ2-1	TRBD2	CASSVSGSSYNEQFF
TRBV9	TRBJ2-3	.	CASSVEGVTDTQYF
TRBV11-3	TRBJ2-2	.	CASSLTNTGELFF
TRBV5-6	TRBJ1-1	.	CASSLVSTEAFF
TRBV28	TRBJ1-4	.	CASSISLDFNEKLFF
TRBV11-3	TRBJ1-3	.	CASSGSGNTIYF
TRBV7-8	TRBJ1-4	.	CASSLAPRQLNEKLFF
TRBV7-9	TRBJ2-1	.	CASSPPPGNEQFF
TRBV9	TRBJ2-1	.	CASSVEGGYNEQFF
TRBV28	TRBJ1-5	.	CASSFRGAGYNQPQHF
TRBV6-1	TRBJ2-7	TRBD1	CASSVGTGYEQYF
TRBV7-7	TRBJ2-1	TRBD2	CASSLVTSAYYNEQFF
TRBV6-5	TRBJ1-5	.	CASSWGTNQPQHF
TRBV11-2	TRBJ1-5	.	CASSPAPFGQPQHF
TRBV19	TRBJ2-2	.	CASSIGLARYPTGELFF
TRBV4-3	TRBJ2-3	TRBD2	CASSQPASGSVADTQYF
TRBV5-6	TRBJ1-4	.	CASRAGLLDEKLFF
TRBV7-9	TRBJ2-5	.	CASSLVTGLQETQYF
TRBV10-1	TRBJ2-7	TRBD1	CASSEGTGSRYEQYF
TRBV19	TRBJ2-1	TRBD1	CASSIGLGDRAYNEQFF
TRBV4-1	TRBJ1-2	.	CASSQVDGNYGYTF
TRBV28	TRBJ2-5	TRBD2	CASSSLSGSGETQYF
TRBV11-2	TRBJ2-1	TRBD2	CASSRTTSGVYNEQFF
TRBV4-1	TRBJ1-2	TRBD1	CASSLSDRGLWYGYTF
TRBV4-2	TRBJ2-2	.	CASSSRLGGELFF
TRBV10-3	TRBJ1-1	.	CAISELAGQKNTEAFF
TRBV30	TRBJ1-1	.	CAWSEFVGSMNTEAFF
TRBV7-8	TRBJ1-4	.	CASSLGQIEKLFF
TRBV5-1	TRBJ1-1	TRBD1	CASSLEGRGSEAFF
TRBV2	TRBJ2-5	TRBD2	CASRENAGTKETQYF
TRBV4-3	TRBJ2-1	.	CASSQDRVVYGEQFF
TRBV6-1	TRBJ1-6	.	CASSERGELNSPLHF
TRBV5-6	TRBJ1-2	.	CASSLAALTRGYTF
TRBV19	TRBJ2-1	TRBD2	CASSPTSGGYNEQFF
TRBV7-9	TRBJ2-1	TRBD1	CAIIQGAGSSYNEQFF
TRBV27	TRBJ2-2	TRBD2	CASSPLQVAGGPNTGELFF
TRBV4-2	TRBJ1-4	.	CASSQEVGQSNEKLFF
TRBV30	TRBJ2-7	.	CAWVRPNSIEQYF
TRBV4-1	TRBJ2-7	TRBD2	CASSPGTSGHSYEQYF